The rows below give T cell receptor beta chains drawn from one sample of a study of T-cell memory formation after mild COVID-19. TCRdb independently ran MiXCR on the 5' RACE reads; one entry per CDR3 protein. Among 35,000 to 55,000 distinct CDR3 sequences, roughly 9.8% were seen once, and the ten largest hold around 11%. Source material: PBMCs or a T cell subset sorted from them (not recorded which). These receptors were obtained from an adult woman who had mild COVID-19 (a few samples of this study predate the infection). Cell type and time point are not known. The CDR3 runs from the conserved cysteine through the conserved F or W. The D gene is left open where the match is weak. Rows give clone size only sometimes, using once, few, many, or a class for an expanded clone.

V	J	D	size	DNA	CDR3
TRBV29-1	TRBJ2-2	NA	NA	TGCAGCGTTGGGCGGACGCTGGGGACCGGGGAGCTGTTTTTT	CSVGRTLGTGELFF
TRBV5-1	TRBJ1-6	TRBD1	few	TGCGCCAGCAGCGAAGGACAGGGGTCTTCACCCCTCCACTTT	CASSEGQGSSPLHF
TRBV20-1	TRBJ2-4	NA	many	TGCAGTGCTAAGTCTACCTGGGGTCAGCGAGGGAACATTCAGTACTTC	CSAKSTWGQRGNIQYF
TRBV5-4	TRBJ2-3	NA	medium-sized	TGTGCCAGCAGCTCTCAGGCGGGACCACGGGGAAATACGCAGTATTTT	CASSSQAGPRGNTQYF
TRBV2	TRBJ2-1	TRBD1	NA	TGTGCCAGCAGTCGACAGGGGACTGAGCAGTTCTTC	CASSRQGTEQFF
TRBV20-1	TRBJ2-1	NA	NA	TGCAGTGCTAGGTCCGGGGGTAGGGACAATGAGCAGTTCTTC	CSARSGGRDNEQFF
TRBV5-1	TRBJ2-5	TRBD1	few	TGCGCCAGCAGCAGAGCCGGGACAGGGGTTGTCGAGACCCAGTACTTC	CASSRAGTGVVETQYF
TRBV21-1	TRBJ2-3	NA	few	TGTGCCAGCAGCAACCCGGGACACAATAGCACAGATACGCAGTATTTT	CASSNPGHNSTDTQYF
TRBV24-1	TRBJ2-1	NA	NA	TGTGCCACCAGTGAGGTCGGGAGAGCCCGCTACAATGAGCAGTTCTTC	CATSEVGRARYNEQFF
TRBV10-1	TRBJ2-3	NA	few	TGCGCCAGCACACCGGAAGATACGCAGTATTTT	CASTPEDTQYF
TRBV29-1	TRBJ2-3	NA	few	TGCAGCGTGGGCAACAAAGATACGCAGTATTTT	CSVGNKDTQYF
TRBV12-3/TRBV12-4	TRBJ1-6	NA	few	TGTGCCAGCAGCCGCAAGGACCGGTTCAATTCACCCCTCCACTTT	CASSRKDRFNSPLHF
TRBV18	TRBJ2-5	TRBD2	many	TGTGCCAGCTCCCACGGGAGGCGCGAGACCCAGTACTTC	CASSHGRRETQYF